The next 15 T cell receptor beta chains were all read from a single sample in a study of regulatory T cells in long-lasting Graves disease. Time point defined: newly diagnosed GD, antithyroid drugs for less than 3 months. Extracted PBMC RNA gave rise to the TCR library. To make TCR beta libraries, researchers used iRepertoire HTBI primers and Arm-PCR of CDR3 regions. MiXCR was run by TCRdb on the multiplex PCR reads, yielding one entry per CDR3 protein. Here the sample spans 560,000 or so distinct CDR3 sequences, 15% to 20% being singletons. Another study also made use of these data, one on T cells in Graves' hyperthyroidism and ophthalmopathy.

The sequencing here drew on peripheral blood mononuclear cells (PBMCs), taken at new diagnosis, from a patient treated with antithyroid drugs. The receptors stem from a man aged 18-30 years with Graves disease.

This rearrangement joins TRBV9 to TRBJ2-7, with TRBD2 matching 8 bases. Trimming took 4 bases from V and 3 from J; bases not matched to a gene: 9. CDR3 length: 15 residues. In germline, CDR1 is SGDLS, CDR2 YYNGEE. CDR3 in amino acids: CASSPRGSGSYEQYF. In DNA, the CDR3 is TGTGCCAGCAGCCCCCGTGGGAGCGGGAGCTACGAGCAGTACTTC.

In its sample, this clonotype was seen many times. The rearrangement uses TRBV11-2 and TRBJ2-1; the match to TRBD2 covers 8 bases. V dropped 5 bases and J dropped 9; count of bases not matched to a gene: 9. The CDR3 is 14 amino acids. Germline V gene lookup returns CDR1 SGHAT and CDR2 FQNNGV. In DNA, the CDR3 is TGTGCCAGCAGCGTAGCGGGATACCCCCTTGAGCAGTTCTTC. Amino acids: CASSVAGYPLEQFF.

This clonotype was found many times. The chain links TRBV6-1 to TRBJ1-1; D is perhaps TRBD1 (6 bases). V lost 7 bases and J lost 5, with 11 bases in between. This CDR3 has 12 amino acids. Per germline, CDR1 MNHNS and CDR2 SASEGT. CDR3 bases: TGTGCCAGCAACAAAGGGGGGACTGAAGCTTTCTTT. This sequence encodes CASNKGGTEAFF.

Many counts were recorded for this clonotype. The chain couples TRBV6-1 to TRBJ2-1; the D call may be TRBD1 or TRBD2 (5 bases each). V was pared by 5 bases and J by 1 base, with 12 bases between. CDR1 MNHNS and CDR2 SASEGT come from the germline V gene. The CDR3 consists of 15 residues. The CDR3 reads CASSRRGTSYNEQFF. The DNA of the CDR3 is TGTGCCAGCAGTAGGCGAGGGACGTCCTACAATGAGCAGTTCTTC.

This clonotype was recorded at least ten times. The V and J genes are TRBV29-1 and TRBJ2-5; 11 nucleotides line up with TRBD1. Germline V gene sequence: CDR1 SQVTM, CDR2 ANQGSEA. V trimming: 2 bases; J trimming: 5 bases; junction bases outside the gene matches: 7. The CDR3 contains 15 residues. DNA of the CDR3: TGCAGCGTTGAATCGGGACAGGGGGTAGTCGAGACCCAGTACTTC. Translation gives CSVESGQGVVETQYF.

In this sample, this clonotype turned up a few times. V usage is TRBV6-2 or TRBV6-3 and J usage is TRBJ1-4, with D perhaps TRBD1 (5 bases). This CDR3 is built from 15 residues. With 0 bases removed from V and 4 bases from J, the gap between germline ends came to 9 bases. Germline CDR1 and CDR2: MNHEY and SVGEGT. The CDR3 protein is CASSYSGRDNEKLFF. CDR3 bases: TGTGCCAGCAGTTACTCGGGCAGGGATAATGAAAAACTGTTTTTT.

This clonotype was seen a handful of times. The gene calls are TRBV12-3 or TRBV12-4 and TRBJ2-5, with TRBD1 matching 8 bases. The CDR3 sequence is 15 residues long. Trimming at V came to 6 bases and at J to 3 bases, leaving 9 bases not matched to a gene. CDR3 bases: TGTGCCAGCAGCTACCGCTTGACAGGGGAAGAGACCCAGTACTTC. Its translation: CASSYRLTGEETQYF.

V is TRBV20-1 and J is TRBJ2-1; 8 bases map to TRBD2. The CDR3 is made up of 14 amino acids. V shed 6 bases, J shed 5 bases, and the junction held 9 bases outside the gene matches. CDR1 and CDR2 (germline): DFQATT, SNEGSKA (reference sequence). CDR3 amino acids: CSAKSGRGDNEQFF. In DNA form, the CDR3 reads TGCAGTGCCAAAAGCGGGAGAGGCGACAATGAGCAGTTCTTC.

A remark on this clonotype: A much larger clone differs by one base, so this may be a read error. The CDR3 protein is CSATTSEKYNEQFF. As DNA, the CDR3 is TGCAGTGCTACGACTAGCGAGAAGTACAATGAGCAGTTCTTC. This chain joins TRBV20-1 and TRBJ2-1; 8 nucleotides agree with TRBD2. The germline gives CDR1 DFQATT, CDR2 SNEGSKA (reference sequence). The CDR3 runs 14 residues. J was trimmed by 4 bases and V by 4 bases; bases with no gene match: 6.

The rearrangement links TRBV28 to TRBJ2-1; the D gene could be TRBD1 or TRBD2 (5 bases each). Germline CDR1 MDHEN, CDR2 SYDVKM. This CDR3 has 13 residues. Trimming removed 6 bases from V and 8 bases from J, with 14 bases in between. The CDR3 spells CASSGANSDEQFF. The CDR3 DNA follows: TGTGCCAGCAGCGGGGCTAATAGCGATGAGCAGTTCTTC.

The sample holds a few counts of this clonotype. This chain links TRBV10-3 with TRBJ1-5; no definite D call. V shed 3 bases and J shed 4 bases, with 7 bases lying between them. The germline V gene encodes CDR1 ENHRY and CDR2 SYGVKD. The CDR3 is 13 residues long. The CDR3, as DNA: TGTGCCATCAGTGATGAGGCAAATCAGCCCCAGCATTTT. Amino acids: CAISDEANQPQHF.

The chain links TRBV18 to TRBJ1-5; possibly TRBD1 for D (5 bases). With 1 base removed from V and 5 bases from J, the gap between germline ends came to 15 bases. This CDR3 has 16 residues. Germline CDR1 and CDR2: KGHSH and LQKENI. CDR3 bases: TGTGCCAGCTCACCACGGGGGGGGAAGGATGATCAGCCCCAGCATTTT. Residues: CASSPRGGKDDQPQHF.

This clonotype came up many times. V and J are TRBV28 and TRBJ2-7; D remains unclear. This CDR3 region has 14 residues. Germline CDR1 and CDR2: MDHEN and SYDVKM. V was pared by 3 bases and J by 0 bases, with 9 bases between. The DNA of the CDR3 is TGTGCCAGCAGTTTCTCCAGGTTCTCCTACGAGCAGTACTTC. Protein: CASSFSRFSYEQYF.

The gene calls are TRBV14 and TRBJ1-1; 8 bases are a match to TRBD1. CDR1 is SGHDN and CDR2 is FVKESK in the germline V gene. This CDR3 is 14 amino acids long. The V segment lost 2 bases and the J segment 5 bases; nucleotides outside the gene matches: 4. The CDR3 nucleotides are TGTGCCAGCAGCCAACTACAGGGGGGGACTGAAGCTTTCTTT. This encodes CASSQLQGGTEAFF.

This clonotype was counted many times. This chain joins TRBV3-1 and TRBJ1-5, with D maybe TRBD1 (5 bases). The V gene's germline CDR1 is LGHDT and CDR2 YNNKEL (reference sequence). V lost 4 bases and J 3 bases, leaving 10 bases between the germline ends. The CDR3 length is 14 residues. The CDR3 loop is CASSRRGTNQPQHF. As DNA, the CDR3 is TGTGCCAGCAGCCGTCGAGGGACCAATCAGCCCCAGCATTTT.